This TCR beta chain was recorded in a study of CD8 T cells in ankylosing spondylitis. Molecular-barcoded quantitative 5'-RACE produced these TCR beta libraries. Via MiXCR, TCRdb re-called the 5' RACE reads, giving one row per CDR3 protein. The sample contains some 220,000 distinct CDR3 sequences, roughly a tenth of which appear only once. Whole-study results and caveats: Researchers report that disease-linked clones proved CD8+ and relatively rare in peripheral blood. What seemed typical of ankylosing spondylitis blood was a TCR beta motif built from 7 or 8 highly homologous variants. As reported, disease-linked clones showed significant enrichment in matched ankylosing spondylitis synovial fluid.

This clonotype was seen ten or more times. Its antigen is currently unknown. The V gene lost 3 bases and the J gene lost 5 bases, with 10 bases spanning the gap. The CDR3 length is 13 residues. The germline gives CDR1 SGDLS, CDR2 YYNGEE. The V and J genes are TRBV9 and TRBJ2-3; maybe TRBD2 (6 bases). This clonotype originated in a male donor with ankylosing spondylitis or in good health (not recorded which). Sequenced: blood, either unsorted or a sorted T cell fraction (not recorded which). The CDR3 region is CASSDRELDTQYF. CDR3 bases: TGTGCCAGCAGCGACCGGGAGCTAGATACGCAGTATTTT.